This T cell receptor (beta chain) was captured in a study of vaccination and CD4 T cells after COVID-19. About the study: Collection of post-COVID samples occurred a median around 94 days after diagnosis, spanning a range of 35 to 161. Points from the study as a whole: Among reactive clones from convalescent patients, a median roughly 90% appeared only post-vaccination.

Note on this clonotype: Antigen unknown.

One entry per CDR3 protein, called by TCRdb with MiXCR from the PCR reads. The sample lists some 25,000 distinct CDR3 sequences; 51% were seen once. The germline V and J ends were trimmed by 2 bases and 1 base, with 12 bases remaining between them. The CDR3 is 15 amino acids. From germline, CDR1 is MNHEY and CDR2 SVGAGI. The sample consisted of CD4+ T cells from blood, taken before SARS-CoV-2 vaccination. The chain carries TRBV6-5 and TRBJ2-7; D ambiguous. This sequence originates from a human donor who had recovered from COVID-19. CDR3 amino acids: CASSYPGVSSYEQYF. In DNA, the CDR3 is TGTGCCAGCAGTTACCCGGGTGTCAGTTCCTACGAGCAGTACTTC.